The rows below give T cell receptor beta chains drawn from one sample of a study of blood T cell repertoires in COVID-19. Profiling relied on immunoSEQ multiplex PCR, and the TCRdb table lists in-frame clones only, not all of them. The data show about 82,000 clones, over 70% seen once. Sequenced sample: peripheral blood. These receptor sequences come from a woman between 40 and 55 years old with active or convalescent COVID-19. Both conserved end residues are part of each CDR3. Each record gives: J gene, clone size, V gene, D gene, CDR3 DNA, CDR3 protein. The D gene is left open where the match is weak. A row's size may be missing; if present it is once, few, many or a size class.

TRBJ1-1	-	TRBV7-8	-	TGTGCCAGCAGCTTTCAAACTGAAGCTTTCTTT	CASSFQTEAFF
TRBJ1-1	-	TRBV5-4	-	TGTGCCAGCAGCTCGGGGGTGAGGGGTTTAGACACTGAAGCTTTCTTT	CASSSGVRGLDTEAFF
TRBJ1-1	-	TRBV7-8	-	TGTGCCAGCAGCGGCTACGAGGCGAACACTGAAGCTTTCTTT	CASSGYEANTEAFF
TRBJ1-1	-	TRBV18	-	TGTGCCAGCTCTCAGGATATCAGGGCGGCGAACACTGAAGCTTTCTTT	CASSQDIRAANTEAFF
TRBJ2-7	-	TRBV5-1	-	TGCGCCAGCAGCTTGAATGTGGGGGGGCTGATCTACGAGCAGTACTTC	CASSLNVGGLIYEQYF
TRBJ1-2	-	TRBV29-1	-	TGCAGCACCGGAAAGTCGGCAGCGGGCGTCTATGGCTACACCTTC	CSTGKSAAGVYGYTF
TRBJ1-4	-	TRBV5-1	-	TGCGCCAGCAGCTCCGGACAAAACCTTAATGATGAAAAACTGTTTTTT	CASSSGQNLNDEKLFF
TRBJ2-2	few	TRBV6-5	TRBD1	TGTGCCAGCAAGTACGGGACAGGGGGTACGGAGCTGTTTTTT	CASKYGTGGTELFF
TRBJ2-3	-	TRBV6-5	TRBD2	TGTGCCAGCAGAGAGCGGGGGAGCACAGATACGCAGTATTTT	CASRERGSTDTQYF
TRBJ2-7	-	TRBV15	-	TGTGCCACCAGCAGAGATACGAGGGACTACGAGCAGTACTTC	CATSRDTRDYEQYF
TRBJ2-3	-	TRBV6-2/TRBV6-3	TRBD2	TGTGCCAGCAGTCAAGACCGGACTAGCGGGGGGTCTGGCACAGATACGCAGTATTTT	CASSQDRTSGGSGTDTQYF
TRBJ2-3	-	TRBV28	TRBD2	TGTGCCAGCAGTTCCCTAGCGGGGCCCACAGATACGCAGTATTTT	CASSSLAGPTDTQYF
TRBJ1-5	-	TRBV7-2	-	TGTGCCAGCAGCTTAGAAAGCAGGGGCCCCTATCAGCCCCAGCATTTT	CASSLESRGPYQPQHF
TRBJ2-5	-	TRBV5-6	-	TGTGCCAGCAGCCCACCTAACAGCGGAGAGACCCAGTACTTC	CASSPPNSGETQYF
TRBJ2-4	-	TRBV19	-	TGTGCCAGTAGTAGGGGCCACAAAAACATTCAGTACTTC	CASSRGHKNIQYF
TRBJ2-1	-	TRBV11-2	TRBD1	TGTGCCAGCAGCCAACTCGACAGGGTACCCCTTGGTGGCAATGAGCAGTTCTTC	CASSQLDRVPLGGNEQFF
TRBJ2-3	-	TRBV5-4	-	TGTGCCAGCAGCCTTCCGCCGGCAGATACGCAGTATTTT	CASSLPPADTQYF
TRBJ1-1	-	TRBV28	TRBD1	TGTGCCAGCAGTTTAGGGGACAGACAGAACACTGAAGCTTTCTTT	CASSLGDRQNTEAFF
TRBJ1-5	-	TRBV11-2	-	TGTGCCAGCAGCACGGACAGAAATCAGCCCCAGCATTTT	CASSTDRNQPQHF
TRBJ1-1	once	TRBV6-5	-	TGTGCCAGCAGGGGCGACACTGAAGCTTTCTTT	CASRGDTEAFF
TRBJ1-1	-	TRBV29-1	TRBD1	TGCAGCGTTGACCTCAGGGGGCGGTTGGACACTGAAGCTTTCTTT	CSVDLRGRLDTEAFF
TRBJ2-7	-	TRBV7-9	-	TGTGCCAGCAGCTTAGGGTCAGGGGCCTACGAGCAGTACTTC	CASSLGSGAYEQYF
TRBJ2-1	once	TRBV28	TRBD2	TGTGCCAGCAGTTTCCTTAGCGGGAGTTTAAATGAGCAGTTCTTC	CASSFLSGSLNEQFF
TRBJ2-1	few	TRBV2	TRBD1	TGTGCCAGCAGTGAACTTCCGGGACAGGGAGTTGAGCAGTTCTTC	CASSELPGQGVEQFF
TRBJ1-5	-	TRBV6-2/TRBV6-3	-	TGTGCCAGCAGTTACGCCACCAACTCCAATCAGCCCCAGCATTTT	CASSYATNSNQPQHF
TRBJ2-7	-	TRBV10-3	-	TGTGCCATCAGTGACGGGACAATCAAAACCTACGAGCAGTACTTC	CAISDGTIKTYEQYF
TRBJ2-7	-	TRBV7-3	TRBD2	TGTGCCAGCAGCTCGTACGCGGGGGGGGCGTACGAGCAGTACTTC	CASSSYAGGAYEQYF
TRBJ1-2	-	TRBV25-1	TRBD1	TGTGCCAGCACAAGACAGGGGACAACCTATGGCTACACCTTC	CASTRQGTTYGYTF
TRBJ1-2	-	TRBV19	-	TGTGCCAGTAGTATCCGACAGACGCTAAGGGGCTACACCTTC	CASSIRQTLRGYTF
TRBJ2-2	few	TRBV5-1	-	TGCGCCAGCAGCTTGTTAAGCGCGAGCGGTGGTGGCACCGGGGAGCTGTTTTTT	CASSLLSASGGGTGELFF
TRBJ1-3	-	TRBV27	-	TGTGCCAGCAGTTTATCTTGGGCGTCGGGAAACACCATATATTTT	CASSLSWASGNTIYF
TRBJ1-6	-	TRBV28	-	TGTGCCAGCAGGCGGACAGAAGATAATTCACCCCTCCACTTT	CASRRTEDNSPLHF
TRBJ1-2	-	TRBV6-6	TRBD1	TGTGCCAGCAGTTACGGCAGGGGGTCCCATGGCTACACCTTC	CASSYGRGSHGYTF
TRBJ2-1	-	TRBV3-1/TRBV3-2	-	TGTGCCAGCAGCCAAGATCTTAGTCTATCCGGACTCTACAATGAGCAGTTCTTC	CASSQDLSLSGLYNEQFF
TRBJ1-2	-	TRBV4-2	-	TGTGCCAGCAGCCAATCGACAGTCTATGGCTACACCTTC	CASSQSTVYGYTF
TRBJ1-2	-	TRBV6-2/TRBV6-3	TRBD1	TGTGCCAGCAGTACCACAGGGGAGGATGGCTACACCTTC	CASSTTGEDGYTF
TRBJ1-2	-	TRBV18	TRBD1	TGTGCCAGCTCACCCCTCCGGGACAGGGGGCTGGGTGGCTACACCTTC	CASSPLRDRGLGGYTF
TRBJ1-2	once	TRBV3-1/TRBV3-2	-	TGTGCCAGCAGCCAAGCAGGGGACTATGGCTACACCTTC	CASSQAGDYGYTF
TRBJ2-7	few	TRBV10-3	-	TGTGCCATCAGGACGGCTAGTCCCTACGAGCAGTACTTC	CAIRTASPYEQYF
TRBJ2-2	-	TRBV11-2	TRBD2	TGTGCCAGCAGCTTATTGGGACTAGCGGGAACCGGGGAGCTGTTTTTT	CASSLLGLAGTGELFF
TRBJ1-5	-	TRBV27	TRBD1	TGTGCCAGCAGACAGGGGGCTGGTCAGCCCCAGCATTTT	CASRQGAGQPQHF